Following are 21 T cell receptor beta chains from one sample sequenced in a study of cytotoxic CD8 clonotypes in ibrutinib-treated CLL. The assay was immunoSEQ multiplex PCR, and TCRdb's table has in-frame clones only and misses some. Among 150,000 to 200,000 clones listed, roughly 84% were seen once. Sample: PBMCs, taken at disease progression, from a patient treated with ibrutinib. The receptors were gathered from a human donor with chronic lymphocytic leukemia.

The chain combines TRBV7-2 with TRBJ2-1; the D gene could be TRBD1 or TRBD2 (6 bases each). Germline V lookup: CDR1 SGHTA, CDR2 FQGNSA. The V end was cut by 2 bases, the J end by 0 bases, with 17 bases between. The CDR3 runs to 18 residues. The CDR3 loop is CASSLLRGGLSSYNEQFF. CDR3 sequence (DNA): TGTGCCAGCAGCTTACTACGAGGGGGGTTAAGCTCCTACAATGAGCAGTTCTTC.

The J gene is TRBJ1-2, the V gene TRBV2, with D possibly matching TRBD1 (5 bases). This CDR3 has 15 amino acids. Germline CDR1 and CDR2: SNHLY and FYNNEI. V was cut by 10 bases and J by 8 bases, with 26 bases left in between. The CDR3 bases are TGTGCCATCCTGCGTTCGGATACAGGCGTCAGGGGCTACACCTTC. Translation gives CAILRSDTGVRGYTF.

The rearrangement links TRBV4-2 to TRBJ2-5, with 7 bases identical to TRBD1. J lost 1 base, V lost 3 bases, and 5 bases had no gene match. CDR1 and CDR2 from the germline V gene are LGHNA and YNFKEQ. This CDR3 is built from 15 residues. CDR3 sequence reads: CASSHPGQLQETQYF. The CDR3 DNA sequence: TGTGCCAGCAGCCACCCGGGACAGCTCCAAGAGACCCAGTACTTC.

This clone was seen only once. V usage is TRBV10-3 and J usage is TRBJ2-7; maybe TRBD2 (5 bases). Germline V CDR1 and CDR2: ENHRY, SYGVKD. The CDR3 has 14 amino acids. Trimming stripped 4 bases from V and 1 base from J, with 11 bases between. This CDR3 reads CAISGGSGSYEQYF. CDR3 nucleotides: TGTGCCATCAGTGGTGGGAGTGGGTCCTACGAGCAGTACTTC.

V gene TRBV7-2 combines with J gene TRBJ2-7, with D tentatively TRBD2 (6 bases). V lost 8 bases and J lost 4, with 18 bases in between. Germline V lookup: CDR1 SGHTA, CDR2 FQGNSA. This CDR3 has 14 residues. CDR3 amino acids: CASSEPGAGYEQYF. Here the CDR3 DNA reads TGTGCCAGCTCCGAGCCGGGAGCAGGGTACGAGCAGTACTTC.

This clone occurred once. The chain is built from TRBV28 and TRBJ2-7; D is unresolved. CDR1 is MDHEN, CDR2 SYDVKM, per germline. V gave up 1 base and J gave up 1 base, with 14 bases separating them. The CDR3 length is 16 residues. The CDR3: CASSLSDLQWSYEQYF. CDR3 nucleotide sequence: TGTGCCAGCAGTTTATCCGACCTTCAATGGTCCTACGAGCAGTACTTC.

The gene calls are TRBV16 and TRBJ1-5, with TRBD1 matching 8 bases. Germline V gene lookup returns CDR1 KGHSY and CDR2 FQNENV. The CDR3 extends over 17 amino acids. Unmatched junction bases numbered 7, after V lost 2 bases and J lost 1 base. In nucleotides, the CDR3 is TGTGCCAGCAGCCAAGCAGACAGGGGATGGAGCAATCAGCCCCAGCATTTT. Encoded protein: CASSQADRGWSNQPQHF.

V usage is TRBV4-1 and J usage is TRBJ2-2; 7 bases fit TRBD2. Germline V gene sequence: CDR1 MGHRA, CDR2 YSYEKL. J gave up 6 bases and V 3 bases, and 10 bases lay outside the gene matches. The CDR3 has 16 amino acids. The CDR3 region has the DNA TGCGCCAGCAGCCACCTAGAAACTAGCGCAGCCGGGGAGCTGTTTTTT. Amino acids: CASSHLETSAAGELFF.

The J gene is TRBJ1-4, the V gene TRBV5-1; 7 bases align to TRBD1. Trimming removed 0 bases from V and 7 bases from J; junction bases left unmatched: 3. CDR1 is SGHRS, CDR2 YFSETQ, per germline. The CDR3 sequence is 14 residues long. The CDR3 coding sequence is TGCGCCAGCAGCTTGGGACAGGGTAGTGAAAAACTGTTTTTT. Its translation: CASSLGQGSEKLFF.

The V gene is TRBV4-1, the J gene TRBJ1-1; TRBD1 matches at 8 bases. There are 14 residues in the CDR3. Germline CDR1 is MGHRA and CDR2 is YSYEKL. V lost 0 bases, J lost 5 bases, and 2 bases stayed unmatched. DNA of the CDR3: TGCGCCAGCAGCCAAGAAGGACAGGGTACTGAAGCTTTCTTT. Amino acid sequence: CASSQEGQGTEAFF.

The V call is TRBV10-3, the J call TRBJ1-2; TRBD1 might be the D (5 bases). Germline values: CDR1 ENHRY, CDR2 SYGVKD. Trimming left V 5 bases short and J 5 bases short, with 21 bases between. The CDR3 extends over 16 amino acids. The CDR3 DNA reads TGTGCCATCAGTCCCGCCACGACCGGGGGAGTATATGGCTACACCTTC. Its protein product is CAISPATTGGVYGYTF.

The chain employs TRBV11-3 and TRBJ1-5; D is perhaps TRBD1 (5 bases). CDR1 is SGHNT and CDR2 is YENEEA in the germline V gene. This CDR3 comprises 17 residues. The V end was cut by 6 bases, the J end by 1 base, with 19 bases between. The CDR3 spells CASRKGWVVVSNQPQHF. For the CDR3, the DNA is TGTGCCAGCAGAAAGGGGTGGGTAGTTGTCAGCAATCAGCCCCAGCATTTT.

The rearrangement joins TRBV5-1 to TRBJ1-3; the D is unclear. Trimming took off 0 bases at V and 0 bases at J, with 13 bases between the two ends. Germline CDR1 reads SGHRS; CDR2 reads YFSETQ. The CDR3 is made up of 17 amino acids. The CDR3 nucleotides are TGCGCCAGCAGCTTGGATGGCACTAAGAACTCTGGAAACACCATATATTTT. Translating gives CASSLDGTKNSGNTIYF.

V and J are TRBV6-5 and TRBJ1-3; D might be TRBD1 (6 bases). V was shortened by 8 bases and J by 0 bases, with 8 bases between the two germline ends. CDR1 MNHEY and CDR2 SVGAGI come from the germline V gene. CDR3 length equals 13 residues. The CDR3 spells CASADSSGNTIYF. The CDR3 coding sequence is TGTGCCAGCGCGGACAGCTCTGGAAACACCATATATTTT.

This rearrangement joins TRBV7-8 to TRBJ2-5, with TRBD2 matching 10 bases. This CDR3 is 21 amino acids long. With V trimmed by 2 bases and J by 4 bases, 22 bases remained unmatched. CDR1 is SGHVS and CDR2 is FQNEAQ in the germline V gene. The CDR3 DNA reads as TGTGCCAGCAGCTTATCACAGTGGGCTAGCGGGAGATCTACGGGTAGAGAGACCCAGTACTTC. Residues: CASSLSQWASGRSTGRETQYF. Full variable domain (outside the CDR3, taken from reference TRBV7-8 and TRBJ2-5): GAGVSQSPRYKVAKRGQDVALRCDPISGHVSLFWYQQALGQGPEFLTYFQNEAQLDKSGLPSDRFFAERPEGSVSTLKIQRTQQEDSAVYLCASSLSQWASGRSTGRETQYFGPGTRLLVL.

V gene TRBV29-1 combines with J gene TRBJ1-5; D possibly corresponds to TRBD1 (5 bases). This CDR3 is built from 14 residues. The V end was cut by 7 bases, the J end by 0 bases, with 13 bases between. Germline values: CDR1 SQVTM, CDR2 ANQGSEA. The CDR3 DNA is TGCAGCGCTAAGGCAGGGAATAGCAATCAGCCCCAGCATTTT. Its translation: CSAKAGNSNQPQHF. Looking up the rest from reference TRBV29-1 and TRBJ1-5 gives the full variable domain: SAVISQKPSRDICQRGTSLTIQCQVDSQVTMMFWYRQQPGQSLTLIATANQGSEATYESGFVIDKFPISRPNLTFSTLTVSNMSPEDSSIYLCSAKAGNSNQPQHFGDGTRLSIL.

The J gene is TRBJ1-1, the V gene TRBV7-9; the D gene is possibly TRBD1 (5 bases). CDR3 size: 14 residues. Germline V gene lookup returns CDR1 SEHNR and CDR2 FQNEAQ (reference sequence). The V and J ends lost 4 bases and 1 base respectively, with 10 bases between them. The CDR3 protein is CASSYGQGNTEAFF. In DNA form, the CDR3 reads TGTGCCAGCAGCTACGGGCAGGGGAACACTGAAGCTTTCTTT. The full variable domain, its missing parts supplied by reference TRBV7-9 and TRBJ1-1, is DTGVSQNPRHKITKRGQNVTFRCDPISEHNRLYWYRQTLGQGPEFLTYFQNEAQLEKSRLLSDRFSAERPKGSFSTLEIQRTEQGDSAMYLCASSYGQGNTEAFFGQGTRLTVV.

CDR3 sequence: CASRLGLAGGSDTQYF. CDR3 coding DNA: TGTGCCAGCAGACTCGGACTAGCGGGAGGATCAGATACGCAGTATTTT. The rearrangement links TRBV6-6 to TRBJ2-3, with 14 bases that match TRBD2. CDR1 MNHNY and CDR2 SVGAGI come from the germline V gene (reference sequence). V was pared by 6 bases and J by 4 bases, with 6 bases of the junction left unmatched. The CDR3 runs to 16 residues.

This chain links TRBV5-1 with TRBJ1-4, with 7 bases fitting TRBD1. Germline lookup yields CDR1 SGHRS and CDR2 YFSETQ. After removal of 6 bases from V and 4 bases from J, the junction contained 9 bases not matched to a gene. This CDR3 comprises 15 residues. In DNA form, the CDR3 reads TGCGCCAGCACCGCTTCGGGACAGCTTAATGAAAAACTGTTTTTT. It codes for CASTASGQLNEKLFF.

This clone was counted once. This chain connects TRBV18 to TRBJ2-3; D gene unclear. CDR3 size: 13 residues. CDR1 is KGHSH, CDR2 LQKENI, per germline. Trimming took off 3 bases at V and 2 bases at J, with 6 bases between the two ends. The CDR3 sequence is CASSPYDTDTQYF. In DNA, the CDR3 is TGTGCCAGCTCACCTTACGACACAGATACGCAGTATTTT.

This sequence joins TRBV30 and TRBJ2-7; TRBD1 agrees at 7 bases. V shed 7 bases and J 4 bases; nucleotides not matched to a gene: 13. The CDR3 contains 14 residues. Per the germline V gene, CDR1 is GTSNPN and CDR2 is SVGIG (reference sequence). This chain's CDR3 is CALEGPGQPYEQYF. CDR3 sequence (DNA): TGTGCCTTGGAAGGTCCGGGACAGCCGTACGAGCAGTACTTC. The variable domain in full, completed from reference TRBV30 and TRBJ2-7, reads SQTIHQWPATLVQPVGSPLSLECTVEGTSNPNLYWYRQAAGRGLQLLFYSVGIGQISSEVPQNLSASRPQDRQFILSSKKLLLSDSGFYLCALEGPGQPYEQYFGPGTRLTVT.